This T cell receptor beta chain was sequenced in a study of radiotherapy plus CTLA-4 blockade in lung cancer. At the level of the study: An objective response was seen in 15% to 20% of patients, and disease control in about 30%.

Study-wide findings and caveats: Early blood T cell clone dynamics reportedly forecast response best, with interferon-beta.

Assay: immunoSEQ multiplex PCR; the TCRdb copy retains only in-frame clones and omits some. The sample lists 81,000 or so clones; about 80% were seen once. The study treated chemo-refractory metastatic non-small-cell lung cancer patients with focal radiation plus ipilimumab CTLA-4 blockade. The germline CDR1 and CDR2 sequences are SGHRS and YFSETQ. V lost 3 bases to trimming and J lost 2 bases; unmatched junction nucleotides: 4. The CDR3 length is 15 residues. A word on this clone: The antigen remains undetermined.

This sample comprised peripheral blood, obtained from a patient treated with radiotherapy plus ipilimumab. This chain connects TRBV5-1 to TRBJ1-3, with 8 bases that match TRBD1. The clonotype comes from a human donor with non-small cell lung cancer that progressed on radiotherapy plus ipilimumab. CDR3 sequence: CASSSQGVAGNTIYF. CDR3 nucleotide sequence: TGCGCCAGCAGCTCACAGGGGGTCGCTGGAAACACCATATATTTT.